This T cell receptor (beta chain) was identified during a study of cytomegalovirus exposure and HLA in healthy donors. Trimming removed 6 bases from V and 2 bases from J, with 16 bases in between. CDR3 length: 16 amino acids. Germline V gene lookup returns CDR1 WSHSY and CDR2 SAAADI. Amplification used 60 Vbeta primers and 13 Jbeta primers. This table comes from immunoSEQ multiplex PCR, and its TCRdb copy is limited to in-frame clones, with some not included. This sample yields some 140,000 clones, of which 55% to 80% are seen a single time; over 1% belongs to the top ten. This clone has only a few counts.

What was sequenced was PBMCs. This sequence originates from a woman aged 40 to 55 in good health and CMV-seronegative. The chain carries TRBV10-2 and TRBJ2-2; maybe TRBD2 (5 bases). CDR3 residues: CASRVRSGGNTGELFF. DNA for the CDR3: TGCGCCAGCAGAGTAAGGAGCGGTGGTAACACCGGGGAGCTGTTTTTT.